This T cell receptor beta chain appears in the sequencing data of a study of CD8+ T cells in alopecia areata. Sequencing used cDNA as its template, made by extracting RNA and reverse transcribing it. Profiled with immunoSEQ multiplex PCR; TCRdb holds only in-frame clones, not every one. The sample lists approximately 150,000 clones; around 64% were seen once. V lost 4 bases to trimming and J lost 4 bases, with 7 bases between them. Germline CDR1 is LNHDA and CDR2 is SQIVND (reference sequence). The CDR3 extends over 13 amino acids. This clonotype was obtained from a human donor with alopecia areata. The rearrangement links TRBV19 to TRBJ2-2; D ambiguous. Source: CD8+ T cells sorted from blood, taken at week 0. CDR3 in amino acids: CASSTVGTGELFF. DNA of the CDR3: TGTGCCAGTAGTACTGTGGGCACCGGGGAGCTGTTTTTT. Combining the CDR3 with reference TRBV19 and TRBJ2-2 gives the whole variable domain DGGITQSPKYLFRKEGQNVTLSCEQNLNHDAMYWYRQDPGQGLRLIYYSQIVNDFQKGDIAEGYSVSREKKESFPLTVTSAQKNPTAFYLCASSTVGTGELFFGEGSRLTVL.